Below, 30 T cell receptor beta chains from the same sample are listed, as sequenced in a study of T-cell reconstitution after alpha-beta-depleted transplantation in children. A TCRbeta library incorporating unique molecular identifiers was prepared. A single record per CDR3 protein comes from TCRdb applying MiXCR to the PCR reads. This sample has 190,000 or so distinct CDR3 sequences, with roughly 6% found just once. Sequenced material: PBMCs, taken before TCRalphabeta/CD19-depleted stem cell transplant. The receptors originated from a girl less than two years old with combined immunodeficiency, due to receive a stem cell transplant.

Of note for this clonotype: It may be a read error: a sequence one base away is much more abundant. J is TRBJ2-5 and V is TRBV5-1; 10 bases line up with TRBD2. The V and J ends lost 4 bases and 4 bases, in that order; junction bases with no gene match: 13. The germline V gene encodes CDR1 SGHRS and CDR2 YFSETQ. The length of the CDR3 is 17 residues. The chain's CDR3 is CASSVATLAGVGETQYF. The DNA of the CDR3 is TGCGCCAGCAGCGTGGCTACCCTAGCGGGAGTTGGAGAGACCCAGTACTTC. Supplemented by reference TRBV5-1 and TRBJ2-5, the full variable domain reads KAGVTQTPRYLIKTRGQQVTLSCSPISGHRSVSWYQQTPGQGLQFLFEYFSETQRNKGNFPGRFSGRQFSNSRSEMNVSTLELGDSALYLCASSVATLAGVGETQYFGPGTRLLVL.

This clonotype was found many times. This chain links TRBV7-3 with TRBJ2-3; 14 positions agree with TRBD2. The CDR3 is 19 residues long. V was clipped by 5 bases and J by 0 bases; unmatched bases: 10. Germline CDR1 reads SGHTA; CDR2 reads FQGTGA. The CDR3 DNA reads as TGTGCCAGCAGCCCCACCGGGACTAGCGGGGGAGATAGCACAGATACGCAGTATTTT. Protein: CASSPTGTSGGDSTDTQYF.

In its sample, this clonotype was seen many times. The genes are TRBV12-3 or TRBV12-4 and TRBJ2-2; unclear D gene. The ends were cut back, 3 bases at V and 4 bases at J, with 3 bases in the middle. The CDR3 runs to 12 residues. CDR3 DNA: TGTGCCAGCAGTTTTGGCACCGGGGAGCTGTTTTTT. Amino acid sequence: CASSFGTGELFF.

This clonotype has at least ten counts. The chain couples TRBV29-1 to TRBJ1-2; 8 bases fit TRBD1. Germline loops: CDR1 SQVTM, CDR2 ANQGSEA. V shed 3 bases and J 1 base; nucleotides not matched to a gene: 7. There are 15 residues in the CDR3. The CDR3 region is CSVEEGQVLNYGYTF. The CDR3 DNA sequence: TGCAGCGTTGAGGAGGGACAGGTGCTTAACTATGGCTACACCTTC.

This clonotype was seen repeatedly, ten times or more. This sequence joins TRBV3-1 and TRBJ2-2; D is undetermined. The CDR3 runs to 15 residues. The germline V and J ends were trimmed by 4 bases and 1 base, with 10 bases remaining between them. In germline, CDR1 is LGHDT, CDR2 YNNKEL (reference sequence). CDR3 protein: CASSPENRNTGELFF. DNA for the CDR3: TGTGCCAGCAGCCCAGAAAACAGGAACACCGGGGAGCTGTTTTTT.

This clonotype was picked up many times. This sequence joins TRBV7-9 and TRBJ2-2; no clear D gene. The germline CDR1 and CDR2 sequences are SEHNR and FQNEAQ (reference sequence). The CDR3 is 15 amino acids. Trimming removed 3 bases at V and 4 bases at J, with 12 bases between. As DNA, the CDR3 is TGTGCCAGCAGCTTCTGGATCAGTACCACCGGGGAGCTGTTTTTT. Translated, it gives CASSFWISTTGELFF.

At least ten counts were recorded for this clonotype. V gene TRBV29-1 combines with J gene TRBJ2-2; 9 bases match TRBD2. Germline V CDR1 and CDR2: SQVTM, ANQGSEA. With V trimmed by 3 bases and J by 5 bases, 4 bases remained unmatched. CDR3 size: 14 residues. The CDR3 here is CSVDTSGGTGELFF. The CDR3 DNA reads TGCAGCGTTGACACCAGCGGGGGGACCGGGGAGCTGTTTTTT.

In its sample, this clonotype was seen a few times. This sequence joins TRBV5-6 and TRBJ1-5; D not resolved. CDR3 size: 13 residues. V shed 4 bases and J shed 4 bases, with 9 bases lying between them. Per germline, CDR1 SGHDT and CDR2 YYEEEE. The CDR3, as DNA: TGTGCCAGCAGCCCTCGACGGAATCAGCCCCAGCATTTT. Its translation: CASSPRRNQPQHF.

In this sample, this clonotype turned up many times. The rearrangement uses TRBV5-1 and TRBJ1-1; D ambiguous. The ends were cut back, 0 bases at V and 1 base at J, with 7 bases in the middle. The CDR3 covers 14 residues. CDR1 is SGHRS, CDR2 YFSETQ, per germline. CDR3 sequence: CASSLERTNTEAFF. DNA of the CDR3: TGCGCCAGCAGCTTGGAGCGGACGAACACTGAAGCTTTCTTT.

In its sample, this clonotype was seen many times. This chain links TRBV21-1 with TRBJ2-7. TRBV21-1 is assigned pseudogene status. The CDR3 totals 14 residues. In nucleotides, the CDR3 is TGTGCCAGCAGCAAAGGATGGCTCACCTACGAGCAGTACTTC. Its protein is CASSKGWLTYEQYF.

This clonotype occurred many times. This chain uses TRBV24-1 with TRBJ2-2; D call uncertain. Germline V CDR1 and CDR2: KGHDR, SFDVKD. Trimming stripped 3 bases from V and 7 bases from J, with 17 bases between. This CDR3 has 16 residues. The CDR3 DNA reads TGTGCCACCAGTGATCCCAGAATAACCGGTGGCGGGGAGCTGTTTTTT. Translated: CATSDPRITGGGELFF.

This clonotype was recorded at least ten times. This chain joins TRBV29-1 and TRBJ2-3; 7 bases are a match to TRBD1. Germline CDR1 reads SQVTM; CDR2 reads ANQGSEA. After removal of 5 bases from V and 2 bases from J, the junction contained 4 bases not matched to a gene. There are 13 residues in the CDR3. CDR3 residues: CSVLTGTTDTQYF. The CDR3 DNA sequence: TGCAGCGTTTTGACAGGGACCACAGATACGCAGTATTTT.

This clonotype ranks as medium-sized. V is TRBV4-2 and J is TRBJ2-1, with 7 bases fitting TRBD2. J lost 7 bases, V lost 4 bases, and 10 bases had no gene match. CDR3 length: 15 amino acids. Germline V gene sequence: CDR1 LGHNA, CDR2 YNFKEQ. CDR3: CASSPSTGGENEQFF. The CDR3 DNA reads as TGTGCCAGCAGCCCAAGCACGGGGGGTGAAAATGAGCAGTTCTTC.

This clonotype was counted at least ten times. The gene calls are TRBV4-3 and TRBJ2-7, with 7 bases lining up with TRBD1. This CDR3 is 14 amino acids long. Germline V lookup: CDR1 LGHNA, CDR2 YSLEER. J lost 5 bases, V lost 8 bases, and 12 bases had no gene match. CDR3 DNA sequence: TGCGCCAGCGGTACAGGGGATAATTTCGACGAGCAGTACTTC. It encodes CASGTGDNFDEQYF.

This clonotype was detected many times. V and J are TRBV7-9 and TRBJ2-1, with D uncertain. The V end lost 2 bases, the J end lost 8 bases, and 7 bases lay between the germline ends. Germline V gene lookup returns CDR1 SEHNR and CDR2 FQNEAQ (reference sequence). The CDR3 consists of 12 residues. As DNA, the CDR3 is TGTGCCAGCAGCTTACGAATGTATGAGCAGTTCTTC. It codes for CASSLRMYEQFF.

This clonotype was observed at least ten times. The chain employs TRBV12-3 or TRBV12-4 and TRBJ2-7, with TRBD1 identical over 7 bases. V lost 3 bases, J lost 5 bases, and 10 bases stayed unmatched. The CDR3 contains 15 residues. The CDR3 region is CASSLAGTAVDEQYF. CDR3 bases: TGTGCCAGCAGTTTGGCCGGGACAGCGGTTGACGAGCAGTACTTC.

This clonotype was detected many times. The chain has TRBV6-2 or TRBV6-3 and TRBJ2-2; the match to TRBD1 covers 7 bases. The CDR3 totals 16 residues. Germline lookup yields CDR1 MNHEY and CDR2 SVGEGT. The J segment lost 3 bases and the V segment lost 2 bases, leaving 6 bases of the junction unmatched. CDR3 in amino acids: CASSYEGALDTGELFF. CDR3 nucleotides: TGTGCCAGCAGTTACGAGGGGGCCCTGGACACCGGGGAGCTGTTTTTT.

This clonotype has at least ten counts. The rearrangement joins TRBV4-3 to TRBJ1-2; D is unresolved. Germline loops: CDR1 LGHNA, CDR2 YSLEER. The CDR3 totals 14 residues. Trimming stripped 1 base from V and 2 bases from J, with 8 bases between. The CDR3 nucleotides read TGCGCCAGCAGCCAAGTGGTAGGGAACTATGGCTACACCTTC. Its protein is CASSQVVGNYGYTF.

The table lists this clonotype with many counts. CDR3 residues: CASSPQTYEQYF. CDR3 bases: TGTGCCAGCAGTCCCCAGACCTACGAGCAGTACTTC. This chain connects TRBV28 to TRBJ2-7; no firm D call. V shed 5 bases and J shed 2 bases, with 7 bases lying between them. The germline V gene has CDR1 MDHEN and CDR2 SYDVKM. This CDR3 has 12 amino acids.

This clonotype was observed at least ten times. The chain recombines TRBV12-3 or TRBV12-4 with TRBJ2-7, with 9 bases identical to TRBD2. CDR3 length equals 14 residues. With V trimmed by 5 bases and J by 5 bases, 7 bases remained unmatched. The CDR3 region is CASSLGTSYHEQYF. The CDR3 DNA follows: TGTGCCAGCAGTCTCGGGACTAGCTACCACGAGCAGTACTTC.

This clonotype was seen at least ten times. This chain connects TRBV28 to TRBJ2-2; 11 bases fit TRBD2. This CDR3 contains 17 residues. The germline V gene encodes CDR1 MDHEN and CDR2 SYDVKM. V was pared by 2 bases and J by 4 bases, with 6 bases of the junction left unmatched. The CDR3 DNA follows: TGTGCCAGCAGTTTAAGACTAGCGGGGAGTGGCACCGGGGAGCTGTTTTTT. Protein: CASSLRLAGSGTGELFF.

The gene calls are TRBV15 and TRBJ2-5; 13 bases fit TRBD2. After removal of 3 bases from V and 1 base from J, the junction contained 2 bases not matched to a gene. The CDR3 runs 16 residues. CDR1 and CDR2 from the germline V gene are LNHNV and YYDKDF (reference sequence). For the CDR3, the DNA is TGTGCCACCAGCAGCCGACTAGCGGGGGGCCAAGAGACCCAGTACTTC. Residues: CATSSRLAGGQETQYF.

There are many counts of this clonotype. V usage is TRBV7-9 and J usage is TRBJ2-3; D gene unclear. V was cut by 2 bases and J by 2 bases, with 5 bases left in between. The CDR3 totals 13 residues. From germline, CDR1 is SEHNR and CDR2 FQNEAQ (reference sequence). The CDR3, as DNA: TGTGCCAGCAGCTTAAGTGCCACAGATACGCAGTATTTT. The encoded protein is CASSLSATDTQYF. Full variable domain (missing parts from reference TRBV7-9 and TRBJ2-3): DTGVSQNPRHKITKRGQNVTFRCDPISEHNRLYWYRQTLGQGPEFLTYFQNEAQLEKSRLLSDRFSAERPKGSFSTLEIQRTEQGDSAMYLCASSLSATDTQYFGPGTRLTVL.

This clonotype was observed at least ten times. The V gene is TRBV5-1, the J gene TRBJ2-3, with TRBD1 as a possible D gene (6 bases). Germline V gives CDR1 SGHRS, CDR2 YFSETQ. Between the trimmed V and J ends, which lost 6 bases and 4 bases, there was a span of 12 bases. This CDR3 has 13 residues. CDR3 sequence reads: CASNQGMADTQYF. In nucleotides, the CDR3 is TGCGCCAGCAACCAGGGGATGGCAGATACGCAGTATTTT.

This clonotype was detected ten times or more. The V call is TRBV12-3 or TRBV12-4, the J call TRBJ2-1, with D perhaps TRBD1 or TRBD2 (6 bases each). The CDR3 contains 12 residues. V lost 6 bases to trimming and J lost 8 bases, with 11 bases between them. CDR3 sequence reads: CASSPGADEQFF. CDR3 in DNA: TGTGCCAGCAGCCCGGGGGCAGATGAGCAGTTCTTC.

This clonotype was counted at least ten times. This chain links TRBV4-2 with TRBJ2-3; D is ambiguous. V was clipped by 0 bases and J by 2 bases, with 9 bases between them. The CDR3 totals 15 residues. Germline values: CDR1 LGHNA, CDR2 YNFKEQ. In DNA form, the CDR3 reads TGTGCCAGCAGCCAAGAGTGGGGTAACACAGATACGCAGTATTTT. Translating it yields CASSQEWGNTDTQYF.

This clonotype showed up many times. CDR3 DNA sequence: TGTGCCAGCAGCCCGCGGGCCTCGAGCGGGGACATTCAGTACTTC. Its protein product is CASSPRASSGDIQYF. V and J are TRBV14 and TRBJ2-4; 7 positions agree with TRBD2. This CDR3 has 15 residues. Trimming at V came to 4 bases and at J to 8 bases, leaving 11 bases not matched to a gene. Germline CDR1 and CDR2: SGHDN and FVKESK.

This clonotype has more than one count but fewer than ten. The CDR3 DNA is TGCAGTGCTAGAGATCCGGGGTCTAGTTGGGGAAATGAGCAGTTCTTC. Amino acid sequence: CSARDPGSSWGNEQFF. The V call is TRBV20-1, the J call TRBJ2-1, with a weak D call TRBD2 (5 bases). The CDR3 runs 16 residues. Per germline, CDR1 DFQATT and CDR2 SNEGSKA (reference sequence). V gave up 0 bases and J gave up 7 bases, with 19 bases separating them.

This clonotype has at least ten counts. This chain links TRBV5-1 with TRBJ2-7; D ambiguous. Between the trimmed V and J ends, which lost 0 bases and 1 base, there was a span of 11 bases. Per germline, CDR1 SGHRS and CDR2 YFSETQ. The CDR3 spans 15 residues. The CDR3: CASSLDLYMSYEQYF. For the CDR3, the DNA is TGCGCCAGCAGCTTGGATCTGTACATGTCCTACGAGCAGTACTTC.

This clonotype came up many times. V gene TRBV7-9 combines with J gene TRBJ2-5; the D call may be TRBD1 or TRBD2 (5 bases each). Trimming shortened V by 6 bases and J by 3 bases, and 8 bases separated the two germline ends. Germline CDR1 is SEHNR and CDR2 is FQNEAQ (reference sequence). The CDR3 sequence is 12 residues long. CDR3 region: CASRWDEETQYF. The CDR3 nucleotides read TGTGCCAGCAGATGGGACGAAGAGACCCAGTACTTC.